Shown below are 5 T cell receptor beta chains from a single sample sequenced in a study of blood T cell repertoires in COVID-19. Some clones are missing from TCRdb's copy, which holds only in-frame ones; the method was immunoSEQ multiplex PCR. Of about 290,000 clones in the sample, around 81% were seen once. The sample consisted of peripheral blood. Receptors originate from a woman between 50 and 59 years old with active or convalescent COVID-19.

This clone was counted a single time. The chain joins TRBV7-3 to TRBJ2-5; TRBD2 aligns across 9 bases. The germline V gene has CDR1 SGHTA and CDR2 FQGTGA. V was pared by 6 bases and J by 5 bases, with 10 bases of the junction left unmatched. CDR3 length: 15 amino acids. This chain's CDR3 is CASSQNGAGGETQYF. In DNA, the CDR3 is TGTGCCAGCAGTCAAAACGGGGCGGGAGGGGAGACCCAGTACTTC.

J is TRBJ2-1 and V is TRBV4-2; 7 nucleotides match TRBD2. After removal of 1 base from V and 3 bases from J, the junction contained 3 bases not matched to a gene. The CDR3 has 15 residues. The germline V gene has CDR1 LGHNA and CDR2 YNFKEQ. The CDR3: CASSQGEGIYNEQFF. CDR3 nucleotide sequence: TGTGCCAGCAGCCAAGGGGAGGGTATCTACAATGAGCAGTTCTTC.

DNA for the CDR3: TGTGCCAGCAGCTCGGGACTAGCGGGATTCTCTAGCACAGATACGCAGTATTTT. Its translation is CASSSGLAGFSSTDTQYF. The chain uses TRBV7-9 and TRBJ2-3; TRBD2 agrees at 13 bases. The V gene's germline CDR1 is SEHNR and CDR2 FQNEAQ (reference sequence). Trimming took 4 bases from V and 0 from J; bases not matched to a gene: 7. CDR3 length equals 18 residues. The full variable domain, rest sourced from reference TRBV7-9 and TRBJ2-3, is DTGVSQNPRHKITKRGQNVTFRCDPISEHNRLYWYRQTLGQGPEFLTYFQNEAQLEKSRLLSDRFSAERPKGSFSTLEIQRTEQGDSAMYLCASSSGLAGFSSTDTQYFGPGTRLTVL.

In its sample, this clone was seen a few times. The sample holds other DNA sequences that translate to the same CDR3. The rearrangement links TRBV19 to TRBJ1-5; a weak D match, TRBD1 (5 bases). V shed 1 base and J shed 7 bases, with 11 bases lying between them. The CDR3 spans 14 residues. In germline, CDR1 is LNHDA, CDR2 SQIVND (reference sequence). The CDR3 loop reads CASSIGQGGQPQHF. The CDR3 DNA follows: TGTGCCAGTAGTATAGGGCAGGGAGGACAGCCCCAGCATTTT.

This chain uses TRBV7-8 with TRBJ2-7, with D unclear. This CDR3 has 13 residues. CDR1 is SGHVS and CDR2 is FQNEAQ in the germline V gene. The V gene lost 0 bases and the J gene lost 1 base, with 4 bases spanning the gap. Here the CDR3 DNA reads TGTGCCAGCAGCTTAGCCTTATCCTACGAGCAGTACTTC. It encodes CASSLALSYEQYF.